This TCR beta chain was recorded in a study of T-cell reconstitution after alpha-beta-depleted transplantation in children (dated by TCRdb to 2016 to 2018). At the level of the whole study: Using TCR repertoire profiling, the study quantitatively followed how T-cell immune reconstitution unfolded in children after TCRalphabeta/CD19-depleted allogeneic hematopoietic cell transplantation. The study at large found these results: Over subsequent months, a decline in hyperexpanded clone frequencies was noted, and after one year, T-cell counts and TCRbeta diversity were mostly ascribed to newly produced T cells. The apparently early recovery of alphabetaT-cell counts about two months after transplant reportedly depended on only several hundred rapidly expanded clones that came from non-depleted graft cells. The high TCRbeta diversity at day 60 in some patients was ascribed to recipient T cells and intrathymic progenitors that had survived conditioning.

The protocol used for the library was PCR. TCRdb lists the instrument as Illumina HiSeq 2500. To normalize quantification of the TCRbeta repertoire, the TCR libraries were built with molecular barcoding that relied on unique molecular identifiers. TCRdb reprocessed the public reads (quality trimming at Q25 with fastp, clone calling with MiXCR) and kept in-frame beta chains. CDR3 protein duplicates are merged, each entry listing the most common genes and DNA. This sample lists under 750,000 distinct CDR3 sequences; about 23% were detected once. Together, the top ten hold roughly 15% of the sample. In regard to this clonotype: Its target antigen remains unknown. Germline is not matched at one junction end, which may reflect a read error.

The CDR3, from cysteine to phenylalanine, totals 17 residues. Only the CDR3 DNA stays, 51 bases, in frame from base 1. The germline V gene encodes CDR1 SEHNR and CDR2 FQNEAQ (reference sequence). This specimen's treatment or condition label, per the study, means: allogeneic hematopoietic cell transplantation with graft depleted of TCRalphabeta T cells and CD19 B cells. Transplant recipients were children who received TCRalphabeta/CD19-depleted allogeneic hematopoietic cell grafts. The starting material was PBMCs, mostly from graft donor cells, obtained 360 days after TCRalphabeta/CD19-depleted stem cell transplant. The sequence was obtained from a boy under three years old who had a stem cell transplant for acute myeloid leukemia, so the T cells may come from the graft donor. The chain couples TRBV7-9 to TRBJ2-1; TRBD1 agrees with 9 junctional bases. The sequenced DNA: TGTGCCAGCAGCTTAACACGGGACAGGGTTCGGGACGGTGCGGGGATCTTC. This is translated as CASSLTRDRVRDGAGIF.